This T cell receptor (beta chain) was sequenced in a study of OX40 agonist ivuxolimab in advanced cancers. Study-wide context: The costimulatory receptor OX40 (CD134) was targeted by ivuxolimab, a fully human IgG2 agonistic monoclonal antibody. Intravenous ivuxolimab was administered to patients every 2 weeks at six dose levels: 0.01, 0.1, 0.3, 1.5, 3 and 10 mg/kg. Among the roughly 52 dose-escalation patients, around 20 had hepatocellular carcinoma, roughly 15 melanoma, 9 renal cell carcinoma and 9 head and neck cancer. In the dose-escalation cohort, around four fifths of patients were male, and the mean age was around 60 years, with a range of about 23 to 90. Patients were allowed to have had prior anti-PD-1, anti-PD-L1 or anti-CTLA-4 therapy, and 40% of the dose-escalation patients had been treated with checkpoint inhibitors. Partial responses were achieved by three dose-escalation patients, of whom one had hepatocellular carcinoma and two had cutaneous melanoma. The point of sequencing TCRbeta in the periphery was to test whether ivuxolimab changed TCR sequence diversity and drove clonal T-cell expansion. The paper covers the monotherapy dose-escalation part of the phase I ivuxolimab trial, which included N ≈ 57 patients. The paper's findings and limits, for the study overall: At doses from 0.1 to 3.0 mg/kg, clonal expansion was seen in both CD4+ and CD8+ blood T cells between baseline and week 6. After ivuxolimab, CD8+ T cells had more expanded clones than CD4+ T cells on average. The antigen specificity of the peripheral T cells that underwent clonal expansion was not determined. Low levels of normalized T-cell clonal expansion were also seen in some patients who did not respond. In the 0.1-3.0 mg/kg groups, partial responders had among the lowest normalized peripheral clonal expansion, particularly in CD8+ T cells.

Patients with a history of autoimmune disease or receiving systemic immunosuppression were excluded from the trial. Peripheral blood for TCR sequencing was collected from all dose cohorts at baseline, on cycle 4 day 1, and on cycle 7 day 1. Samples came from an open-label, multicenter, first-in-human phase I dose-escalation trial of ivuxolimab. Adults with locally advanced or metastatic melanoma, renal cell, hepatocellular, or head and neck squamous cell carcinoma were enrolled in the trial. Before TCR sequencing, CD4+ and CD8+ T cells were separately sorted from peripheral blood. Genomic DNA was extracted from sorted cells for sequencing of the TCRbeta CDR3 region. The immunoSEQ Assay was used for sequencing of TCRbeta CDR3 regions. Imported from immuneACCESS, the table was reduced by TCRdb to in-frame sequences with V and J called. These copies leave out some clones; in studies compared against another copy, an unresolved V gene accounts for under half, and the cause of the remainder is not known. This sample has 65,000 to 85,000 clones in its table, and around 84% of those were observed once. In total, the top ten clones hold approximately 2% of the sample.

A note on this clone: Its antigen target is currently unknown. No much larger clonotype is one base removed from it; base qualities were not supplied.

V and J are trimmed by 4 bases and 2 bases, and the gene matches miss 4 bases of the junction. Taken from cysteine to phenylalanine, the CDR3 has 14 residues. Only CDR3 DNA remains: 42 bases, in frame from the first base. The germline V gene yields SGDLS for CDR1 and YYNGEE for CDR2. Here the chain combines TRBV9 and TRBJ2-3; the central 7 bases match TRBD2. This clonotype was obtained from an adult with an advanced solid tumor such as melanoma, head and neck, liver or kidney cancer. Specimen: CD4+ or CD8+ T cells sorted from blood, collected in a trial of the OX40 agonist ivuxolimab. In nucleotide form, the sequence is TGTGCCAGCAGCCGGGACTACTACACAGATACGCAGTATTTT. Translated, it reads CASSRDYYTDTQYF. Outside the CDR3, residues come from the reference TRBV9 and TRBJ2-3 proteins, so the full variable domain is: DSGVTQTPKHLITATGQRVTLRCSPRSGDLSVYWYQQSLDQGLQFLIQYYNGEERAKGNILERFSAQQFPDLHSELNLSSLELGDSALYFCASSRDYYTDTQYFGPGTRLTVL.